This T cell receptor beta chain appears in the sequencing data of a study of cytomegalovirus exposure and HLA in healthy donors. Worth noting for this clone: Its antigen is not known.

Study-level points and caveats: Reports credit the classifier with highly specific, highly sensitive diagnosis of cytomegalovirus status. The authors listed 150 to 200 TCR beta chains as cytomegalovirus-associated.

The length of the CDR3 is 12 residues. Germline V gene lookup returns CDR1 SGHRS and CDR2 YFSETQ. Trimming took off 5 bases at V and 1 base at J, with 6 bases between the two ends. TCRdb's copy holds only in-frame clones and misses some; the assay was immunoSEQ multiplex PCR. The table shows approximately 230,000 clones, with less than 90% occurring only once. Sequencing was done on a sample of PBMCs. This receptor was obtained from a man aged 18-30 years in good health and CMV-seropositive. The chain couples TRBV5-1 to TRBJ1-2; D unclear. In nucleotides, the CDR3 is TGCGCCAGCAGTGAGGGTAACTATGGCTACACCTTC. Its translation: CASSEGNYGYTF.